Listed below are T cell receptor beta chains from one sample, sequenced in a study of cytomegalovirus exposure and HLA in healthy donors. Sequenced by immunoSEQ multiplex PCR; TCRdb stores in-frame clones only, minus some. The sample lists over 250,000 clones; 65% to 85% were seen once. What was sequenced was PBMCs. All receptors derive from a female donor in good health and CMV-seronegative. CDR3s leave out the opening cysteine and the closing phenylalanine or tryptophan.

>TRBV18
ASSPSTGGAYEQY
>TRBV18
ASSPPVFSGTSSYEQY
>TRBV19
ASSPRDYAVIKEQF
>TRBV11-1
ASSLAAGLYEQY
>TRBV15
ATSRSTDSSYEQY
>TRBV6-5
ASSQGYTIY
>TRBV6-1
ASNPGTGGRGYT
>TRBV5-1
ASSGEPKAVNEQF
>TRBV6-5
ASSYSRAGGSGELF
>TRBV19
ASGTGRQPQH
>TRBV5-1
ASSLGTGAGNTIY
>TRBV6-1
ASSEEVTLSYTDTQY
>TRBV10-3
AISPDSGNTIY
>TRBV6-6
ASRPGGGSGAEAF
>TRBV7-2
ASSSDRGSGEQF
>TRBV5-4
ASSLTTGEIVGKQY
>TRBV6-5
ASSLVTDNEQF
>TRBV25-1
ASSGSGTGRYEQY
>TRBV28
ASTSWAGAHYEQY
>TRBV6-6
ASSYGNRGEDGYT
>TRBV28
ASSQGLAGTSTDTQY
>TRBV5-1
ASRLAVSTDTQY
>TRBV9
ASSPGRGDQPQH
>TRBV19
ASSIRGYNEQF
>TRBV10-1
ASGPKSGANTGELF
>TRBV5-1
ASSNPGIGTNEKLF
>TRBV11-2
ASSLGATEQY
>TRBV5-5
ASSLIRGSSYEQY
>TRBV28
ASRDRSSSNYGYT
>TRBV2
ASSSNRRDTEAF
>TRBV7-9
ASSLAPVAHETQY
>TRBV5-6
ASSSTGTDTQY
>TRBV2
ASSALRDRGEKLF
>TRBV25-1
ASSTSGGTDTQY
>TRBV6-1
ASGAGFGAQY
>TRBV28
ASRTGNTGELF
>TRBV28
ASRNRGAPKY
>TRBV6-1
ASRSTGGHEQY
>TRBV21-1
ASSKASRDRLNIQY
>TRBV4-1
ASSQVQGSYNEQF
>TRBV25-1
ASSERDYEQY
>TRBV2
ASREREGQETQY
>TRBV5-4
ASSVEGANTGELF
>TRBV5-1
ASSLVTGLSYEQY
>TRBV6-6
ASSYPEGPQH
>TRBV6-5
ASSSRDRINQPQH